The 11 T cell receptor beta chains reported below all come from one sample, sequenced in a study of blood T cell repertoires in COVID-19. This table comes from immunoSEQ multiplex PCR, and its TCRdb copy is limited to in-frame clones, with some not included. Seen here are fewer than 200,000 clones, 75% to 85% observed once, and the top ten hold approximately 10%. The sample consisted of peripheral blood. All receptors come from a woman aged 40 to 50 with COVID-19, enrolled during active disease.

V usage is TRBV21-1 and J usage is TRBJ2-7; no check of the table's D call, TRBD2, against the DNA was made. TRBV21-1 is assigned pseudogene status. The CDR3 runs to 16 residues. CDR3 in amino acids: CASWFKGGKNSYEQYV. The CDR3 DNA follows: TGTGCCAGCTGGTTCAAGGGGGGGAAAAACTCCTACGAGCAGTACGTC.

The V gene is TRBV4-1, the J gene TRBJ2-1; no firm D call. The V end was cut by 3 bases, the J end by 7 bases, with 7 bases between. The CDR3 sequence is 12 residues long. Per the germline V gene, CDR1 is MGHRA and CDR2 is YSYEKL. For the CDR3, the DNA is TGCGCCAGCAGCCATGTCAGGAATGAGCAGTTCTTC. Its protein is CASSHVRNEQFF.

Written as DNA, the CDR3 is TGCGCCAGCACCCTCACCCCGACTTTAAATTCACCCCTCCACTTT. Protein product: CASTLTPTLNSPLHF. This sequence joins TRBV5-1 and TRBJ1-6; D is ambiguous. This CDR3 has 15 residues. Germline V CDR1 and CDR2: SGHRS, YFSETQ. V lost 6 bases, J lost 7 bases, and 17 bases lay in between.

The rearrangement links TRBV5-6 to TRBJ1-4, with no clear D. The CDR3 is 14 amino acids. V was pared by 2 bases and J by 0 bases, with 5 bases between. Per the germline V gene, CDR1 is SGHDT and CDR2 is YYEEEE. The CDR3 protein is CASSFGATNEKLFF. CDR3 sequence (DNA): TGTGCCAGCAGCTTTGGAGCAACTAATGAAAAACTGTTTTTT.

In DNA form, the CDR3 reads TGCAGCGTTGACAGGGCAAACACTGAAGCTTTCTTT. Its protein is CSVDRANTEAFF. This chain joins TRBV29-1 and TRBJ1-1, with D tentatively TRBD1 (5 bases). The CDR3 contains 12 residues. CDR1 is SQVTM, CDR2 ANQGSEA, per germline. V lost 3 bases and J lost 2, with 7 bases in between.

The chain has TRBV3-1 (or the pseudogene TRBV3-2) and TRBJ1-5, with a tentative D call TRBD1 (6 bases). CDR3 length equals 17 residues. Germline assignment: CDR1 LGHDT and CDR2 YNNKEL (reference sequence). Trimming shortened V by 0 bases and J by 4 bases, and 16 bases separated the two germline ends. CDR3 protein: CASSQDSGTGLNQPQHF. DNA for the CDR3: TGTGCCAGCAGCCAAGATTCGGGAACAGGGCTAAATCAGCCCCAGCATTTT.

Here the CDR3 reads CASSPLGRGRENTGELFF. CDR3 sequence (DNA): TGTGCCAGTAGTCCTCTGGGCAGGGGGCGCGAAAACACCGGGGAGCTGTTTTTT. The rearrangement links TRBV19 to TRBJ2-2; 8 nucleotides line up with TRBD1. V gave up 5 bases and J gave up 2 bases; unmatched junction bases: 13. The CDR3 is 18 amino acids. Germline assignment: CDR1 LNHDA and CDR2 SQIVND (reference sequence).

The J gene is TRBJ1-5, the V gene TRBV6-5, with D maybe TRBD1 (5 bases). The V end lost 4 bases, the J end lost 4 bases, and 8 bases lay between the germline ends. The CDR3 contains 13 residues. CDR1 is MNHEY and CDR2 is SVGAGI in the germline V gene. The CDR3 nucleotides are TGTGCCAGCAGTTGGGGGGGGAATCAGCCCCAGCATTTT. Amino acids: CASSWGGNQPQHF.

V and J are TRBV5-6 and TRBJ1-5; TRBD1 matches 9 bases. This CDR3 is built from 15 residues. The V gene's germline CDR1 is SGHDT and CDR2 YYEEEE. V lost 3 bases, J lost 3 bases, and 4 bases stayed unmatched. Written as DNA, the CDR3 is TGTGCCAGCAGCTCGGGACAGGGTCACAATCAGCCCCAGCATTTT. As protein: CASSSGQGHNQPQHF.

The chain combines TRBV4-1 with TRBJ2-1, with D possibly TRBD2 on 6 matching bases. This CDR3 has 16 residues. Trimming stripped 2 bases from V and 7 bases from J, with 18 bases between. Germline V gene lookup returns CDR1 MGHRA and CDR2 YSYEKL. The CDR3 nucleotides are TGCGCCAGCAGCCAACGGGAGTTATTGGTAGAAAATGAGCAGTTCTTC. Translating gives CASSQRELLVENEQFF.

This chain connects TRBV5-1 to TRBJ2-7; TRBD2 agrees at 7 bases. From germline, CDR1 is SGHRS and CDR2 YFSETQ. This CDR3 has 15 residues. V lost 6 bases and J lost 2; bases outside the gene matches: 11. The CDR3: CASTPSAGAAYEQYF. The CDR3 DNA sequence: TGCGCCAGCACCCCATCTGCGGGAGCCGCCTACGAGCAGTACTTC.